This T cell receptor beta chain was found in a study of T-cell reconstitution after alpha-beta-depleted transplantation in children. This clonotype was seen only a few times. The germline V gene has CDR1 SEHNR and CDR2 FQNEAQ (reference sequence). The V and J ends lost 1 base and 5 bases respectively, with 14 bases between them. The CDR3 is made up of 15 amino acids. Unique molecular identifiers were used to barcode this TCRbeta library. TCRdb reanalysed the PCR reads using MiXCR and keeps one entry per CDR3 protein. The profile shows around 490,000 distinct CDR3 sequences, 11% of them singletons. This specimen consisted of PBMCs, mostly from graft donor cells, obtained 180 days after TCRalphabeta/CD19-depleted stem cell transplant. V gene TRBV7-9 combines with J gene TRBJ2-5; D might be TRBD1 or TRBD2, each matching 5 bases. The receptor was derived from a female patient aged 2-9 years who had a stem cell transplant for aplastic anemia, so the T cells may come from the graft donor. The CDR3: CASSLEGNWGETQYF. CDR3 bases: TGTGCCAGCAGCTTAGAGGGGAACTGGGGGGAGACCCAGTACTTC. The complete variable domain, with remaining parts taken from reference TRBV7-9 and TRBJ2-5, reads DTGVSQNPRHKITKRGQNVTFRCDPISEHNRLYWYRQTLGQGPEFLTYFQNEAQLEKSRLLSDRFSAERPKGSFSTLEIQRTEQGDSAMYLCASSLEGNWGETQYFGPGTRLLVL.